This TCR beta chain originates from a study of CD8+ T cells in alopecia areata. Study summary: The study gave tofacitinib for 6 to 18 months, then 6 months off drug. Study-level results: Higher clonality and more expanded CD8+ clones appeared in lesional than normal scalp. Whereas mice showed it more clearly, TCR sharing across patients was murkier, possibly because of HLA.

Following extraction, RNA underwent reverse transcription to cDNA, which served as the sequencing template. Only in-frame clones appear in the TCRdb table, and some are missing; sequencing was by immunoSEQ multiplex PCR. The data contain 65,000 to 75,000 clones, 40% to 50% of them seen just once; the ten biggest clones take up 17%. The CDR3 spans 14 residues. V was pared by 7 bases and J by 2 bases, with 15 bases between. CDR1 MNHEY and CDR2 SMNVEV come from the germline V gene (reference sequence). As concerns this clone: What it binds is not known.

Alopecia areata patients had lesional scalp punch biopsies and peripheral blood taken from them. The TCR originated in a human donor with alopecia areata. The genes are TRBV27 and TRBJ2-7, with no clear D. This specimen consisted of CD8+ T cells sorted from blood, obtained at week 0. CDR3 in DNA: TGTGCCAGCACGAGCTCCAGGACCCCCTACGAGCAGTACTTC. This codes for CASTSSRTPYEQYF.